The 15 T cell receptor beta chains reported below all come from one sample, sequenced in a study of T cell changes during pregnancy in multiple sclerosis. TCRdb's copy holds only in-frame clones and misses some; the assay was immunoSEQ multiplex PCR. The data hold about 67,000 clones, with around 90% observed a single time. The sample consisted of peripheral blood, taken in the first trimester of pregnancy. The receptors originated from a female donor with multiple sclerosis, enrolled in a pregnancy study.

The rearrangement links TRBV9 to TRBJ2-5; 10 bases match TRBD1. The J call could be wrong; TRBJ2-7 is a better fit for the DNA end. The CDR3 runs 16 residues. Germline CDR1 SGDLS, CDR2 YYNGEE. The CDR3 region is CASSAPRQGAVYEQYF. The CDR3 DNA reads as TGTGCCAGCAGCGCACCAAGACAGGGGGCCGTTTACGAGCAGTACTTC.

The CDR3 region is CASSQTGDTQYF. The CDR3 DNA reads as TGTGCCAGCAGCCAGACAGGTGATACGCAGTATTTT. The genes are TRBV11-2 and TRBJ2-3; a weak D match, TRBD1 (6 bases). This CDR3 spans 12 amino acids. With 5 bases removed from V and 6 bases from J, the gap between germline ends came to 9 bases. Germline CDR1 and CDR2: SGHAT and FQNNGV.

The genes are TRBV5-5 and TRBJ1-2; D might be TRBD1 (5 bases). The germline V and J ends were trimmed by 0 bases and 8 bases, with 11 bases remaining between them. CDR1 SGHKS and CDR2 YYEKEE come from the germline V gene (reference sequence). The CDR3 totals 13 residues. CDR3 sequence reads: CASSLAGQGGYTF. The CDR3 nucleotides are TGTGCCAGCAGCTTGGCTGGACAAGGGGGCTACACCTTC. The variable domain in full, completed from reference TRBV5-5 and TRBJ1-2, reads DAGVTQSPTHLIKTRGQQVTLRCSPISGHKSVSWYQQVLGQGPQFIFQYYEKEERGRGNFPDRFSARQFPNYSSELNVNALLLGDSALYLCASSLAGQGGYTFGSGTRLTVV.

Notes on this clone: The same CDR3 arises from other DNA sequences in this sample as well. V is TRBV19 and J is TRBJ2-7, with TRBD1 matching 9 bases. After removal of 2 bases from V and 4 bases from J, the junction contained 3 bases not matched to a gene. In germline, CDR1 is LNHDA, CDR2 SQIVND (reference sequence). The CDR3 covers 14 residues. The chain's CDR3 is CASSIRDRAYEQYF. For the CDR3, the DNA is TGTGCCAGTAGTATAAGGGACAGGGCGTACGAGCAGTACTTC.

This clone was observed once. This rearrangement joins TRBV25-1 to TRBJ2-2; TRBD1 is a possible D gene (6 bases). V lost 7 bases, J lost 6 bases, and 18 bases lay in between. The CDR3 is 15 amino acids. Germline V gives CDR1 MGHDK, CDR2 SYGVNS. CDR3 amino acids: CASTQTLGGPGELFF. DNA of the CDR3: TGTGCCAGCACCCAGACTTTAGGGGGACCCGGGGAGCTGTTTTTT.

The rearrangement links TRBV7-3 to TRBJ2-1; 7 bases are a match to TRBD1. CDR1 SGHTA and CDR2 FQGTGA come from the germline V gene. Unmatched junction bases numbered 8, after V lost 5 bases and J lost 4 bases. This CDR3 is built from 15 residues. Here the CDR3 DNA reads TGTGCCAGCAGCCCGCCGGGCAGGGGGTACAATGAGCAGTTCTTC. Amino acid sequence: CASSPPGRGYNEQFF.

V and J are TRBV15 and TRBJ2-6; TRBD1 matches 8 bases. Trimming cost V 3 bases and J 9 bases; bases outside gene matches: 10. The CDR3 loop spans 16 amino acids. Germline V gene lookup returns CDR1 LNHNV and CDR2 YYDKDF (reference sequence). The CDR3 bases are TGTGCCACCAGCAGGGAGACAGGGGACCTGCTCAACGTCCTGACTTTC. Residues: CATSRETGDLLNVLTF.

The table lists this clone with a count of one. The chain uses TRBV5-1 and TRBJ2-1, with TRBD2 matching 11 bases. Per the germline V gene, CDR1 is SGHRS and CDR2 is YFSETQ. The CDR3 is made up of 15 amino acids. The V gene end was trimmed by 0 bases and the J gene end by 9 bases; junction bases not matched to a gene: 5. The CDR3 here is CASSLGTSGRGEQFF. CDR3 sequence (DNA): TGCGCCAGCAGCTTGGGGACTAGCGGGCGTGGTGAGCAGTTCTTC.

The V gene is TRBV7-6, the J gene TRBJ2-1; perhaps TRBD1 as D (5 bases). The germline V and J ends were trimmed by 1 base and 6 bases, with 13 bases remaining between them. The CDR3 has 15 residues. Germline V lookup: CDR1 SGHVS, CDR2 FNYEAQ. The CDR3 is CASSLVAGKANEQFF. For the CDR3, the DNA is TGTGCCAGCAGCTTAGTGGCAGGGAAGGCCAATGAGCAGTTCTTC.

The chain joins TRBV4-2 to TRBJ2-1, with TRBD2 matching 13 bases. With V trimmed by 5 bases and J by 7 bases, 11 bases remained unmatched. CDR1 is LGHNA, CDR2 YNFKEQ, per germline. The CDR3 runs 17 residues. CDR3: CASSSYRTSGSNNEQFF. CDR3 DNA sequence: TGTGCCAGCAGCAGTTATAGGACTAGCGGGAGTAATAATGAGCAGTTCTTC.

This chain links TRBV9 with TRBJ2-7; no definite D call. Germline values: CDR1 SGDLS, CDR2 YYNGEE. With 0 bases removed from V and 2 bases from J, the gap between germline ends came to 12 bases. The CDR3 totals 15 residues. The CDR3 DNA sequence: TGTGCCAGCAGCGTAGGGCAGAATTTCGCCTACGAGCAGTACTTC. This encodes CASSVGQNFAYEQYF.

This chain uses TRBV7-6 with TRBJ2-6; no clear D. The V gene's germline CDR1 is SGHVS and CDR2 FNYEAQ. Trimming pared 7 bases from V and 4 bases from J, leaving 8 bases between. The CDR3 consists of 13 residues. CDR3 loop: CASTLAGANVLTF. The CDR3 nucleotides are TGTGCCAGCACCCTGGCAGGGGCCAACGTCCTGACTTTC.

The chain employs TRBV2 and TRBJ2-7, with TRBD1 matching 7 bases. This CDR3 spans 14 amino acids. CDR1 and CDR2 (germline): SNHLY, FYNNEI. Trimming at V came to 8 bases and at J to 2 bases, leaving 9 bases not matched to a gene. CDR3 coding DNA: TGTGCCAGCCTTGATGGACAGGACGCCTACGAGCAGTACTTC. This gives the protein CASLDGQDAYEQYF.

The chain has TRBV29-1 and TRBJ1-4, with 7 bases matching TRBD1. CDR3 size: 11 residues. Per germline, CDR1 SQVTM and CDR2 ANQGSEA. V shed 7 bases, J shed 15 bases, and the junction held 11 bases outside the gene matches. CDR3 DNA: TGCAGCGCCCCGGGGGGGACAGAAATGTTTTTT. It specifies CSAPGGTEMFF.

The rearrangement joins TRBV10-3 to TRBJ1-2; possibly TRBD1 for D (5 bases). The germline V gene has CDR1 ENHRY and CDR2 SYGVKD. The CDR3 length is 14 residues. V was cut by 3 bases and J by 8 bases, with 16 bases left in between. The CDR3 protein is CAISERGGLGGYTF. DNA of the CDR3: TGTGCCATCAGTGAAAGGGGAGGGTTGGGCGGCTACACCTTC.